One and the same sample provided the 10 T cell receptor beta chains below, sequenced in a study of CD8+ T cells in alopecia areata. cDNA prepared by RNA extraction and subsequent reverse transcription served as the template for sequencing. Some clones are missing from TCRdb's copy, which holds only in-frame ones; the method was immunoSEQ multiplex PCR. The repertoire includes approximately 150,000 clones, 62% of them detected once, and 30% to 45% sits in the top ten. Input material: CD8+ T cells sorted from blood. Receptors were obtained from a human donor in good health.

The V call is TRBV18, the J call TRBJ2-5; tentatively, D is TRBD1 (6 bases). In germline, CDR1 is KGHSH, CDR2 LQKENI. This CDR3 has 15 residues. The V gene lost 4 bases and the J gene lost 5 bases, with 17 bases spanning the gap. CDR3 residues: CASSLGFGTLETQYF. Here the CDR3 DNA reads TGTGCCAGCTCACTCGGGTTCGGGACATTGGAGACCCAGTACTTC.

V and J are TRBV16 and TRBJ2-7, with 7 bases fitting TRBD2. CDR1 is KGHSY and CDR2 is FQNENV in the germline V gene. J lost 2 bases, V lost 5 bases, and 3 bases had no gene match. The CDR3 has 13 amino acids. CDR3 DNA sequence: TGTGCCAGCAGCGTGGGGGGGACCTACGAGCAGTACTTC. Its translation: CASSVGGTYEQYF.

V is TRBV19 and J is TRBJ1-5; D is possibly TRBD1 (5 bases). The CDR3 has 15 amino acids. Germline V gives CDR1 LNHDA, CDR2 SQIVND (reference sequence). Trimming took 6 bases from V and 1 from J, leaving 13 bases between them. Here the CDR3 reads CASRRGAASNQPQHF. The CDR3 nucleotides are TGTGCCAGTAGGCGAGGGGCGGCGAGCAATCAGCCCCAGCATTTT. Complete variable domain (other parts from reference TRBV19 and TRBJ1-5): DGGITQSPKYLFRKEGQNVTLSCEQNLNHDAMYWYRQDPGQGLRLIYYSQIVNDFQKGDIAEGYSVSREKKESFPLTVTSAQKNPTAFYLCASRRGAASNQPQHFGDGTRLSIL.

In this sample, this clone turned up a few times. The rearrangement links TRBV5-1 to TRBJ2-1; 7 bases agree with TRBD1. V gave up 4 bases and J gave up 0 bases; unmatched junction bases: 4. Germline loops: CDR1 SGHRS, CDR2 YFSETQ. The CDR3 sequence is 15 residues long. As DNA, the CDR3 is TGCGCCAGCAGCGTCGACAGGGACTCCTACAATGAGCAGTTCTTC. It encodes CASSVDRDSYNEQFF. The variable domain in full, completed from reference TRBV5-1 and TRBJ2-1, reads KAGVTQTPRYLIKTRGQQVTLSCSPISGHRSVSWYQQTPGQGLQFLFEYFSETQRNKGNFPGRFSGRQFSNSRSEMNVSTLELGDSALYLCASSVDRDSYNEQFFGPGTRLTVL.

The chain links TRBV18 to TRBJ2-3; TRBD2 aligns across 7 bases. V shed 3 bases and J 6 bases; nucleotides not matched to a gene: 9. From germline, CDR1 is KGHSH and CDR2 LQKENI. The CDR3 runs 15 residues. The CDR3 loop is CASSPSGTVADTQYF. As DNA, the CDR3 is TGTGCCAGCTCACCCAGCGGGACGGTTGCTGATACGCAGTATTTT.

The chain is built from TRBV5-6 and TRBJ2-2, with D uncertain. V dropped 4 bases and J dropped 2 bases, with 9 bases sitting between them. The CDR3 runs to 14 residues. Germline assignment: CDR1 SGHDT and CDR2 YYEEEE. The DNA for the CDR3 is TGTGCCAGCAGCCTCGGCGGTAACACCGGGGAGCTGTTTTTT. Its protein is CASSLGGNTGELFF.

This clone was detected only a few times. CDR3: CSVKVLGSSYNEQFF. The CDR3 DNA reads TGCAGCGTTAAAGTGCTAGGGAGCTCCTACAATGAGCAGTTCTTC. The rearrangement joins TRBV29-1 to TRBJ2-1; D is possibly TRBD2 (5 bases). CDR3 size: 15 residues. The ends were cut back, 5 bases at V and 0 bases at J, with 14 bases in the middle. Germline V gene lookup returns CDR1 SQVTM and CDR2 ANQGSEA.

The rearrangement joins TRBV14 to TRBJ2-7, with D perhaps matching TRBD1 (6 bases). The CDR3 is 16 amino acids. V lost 1 base and J 5 bases, leaving 18 bases between the germline ends. Germline V CDR1 and CDR2: SGHDN, FVKESK. The CDR3 DNA follows: TGTGCCAGCAGCCAAGCGACGACCAGGGGAATAAACGAGCAGTACTTC. Amino acids: CASSQATTRGINEQYF. The variable domain in full, completed from reference TRBV14 and TRBJ2-7, reads EAGVTQFPSHSVIEKGQTVTLRCDPISGHDNLYWYRRVMGKEIKFLLHFVKESKQDESGMPNNRFLAERTGGTYSTLKVQPAELEDSGVYFCASSQATTRGINEQYFGPGTRLTVT.

This sequence joins TRBV18 and TRBJ2-5, with 7 bases fitting TRBD2. Trimming cost V 0 bases and J 9 bases; bases outside gene matches: 4. CDR1 and CDR2 from the germline V gene are KGHSH and LQKENI. The CDR3 loop spans 13 amino acids. In DNA form, the CDR3 reads TGTGCCAGCTCACCACCGGTGGCGGGGGCCCAGTACTTC. Protein product: CASSPPVAGAQYF.

This clone was detected only once. The V and J genes are TRBV5-1 and TRBJ2-1; no definite D call. The CDR3 loop spans 13 amino acids. Germline CDR1 reads SGHRS; CDR2 reads YFSETQ. The ends were cut back, 1 base at V and 10 bases at J, with 12 bases in the middle. The CDR3 spells CASSLTGKGEQFF. Here the CDR3 DNA reads TGCGCCAGCAGCTTGACTGGGAAGGGCGAGCAGTTCTTC.